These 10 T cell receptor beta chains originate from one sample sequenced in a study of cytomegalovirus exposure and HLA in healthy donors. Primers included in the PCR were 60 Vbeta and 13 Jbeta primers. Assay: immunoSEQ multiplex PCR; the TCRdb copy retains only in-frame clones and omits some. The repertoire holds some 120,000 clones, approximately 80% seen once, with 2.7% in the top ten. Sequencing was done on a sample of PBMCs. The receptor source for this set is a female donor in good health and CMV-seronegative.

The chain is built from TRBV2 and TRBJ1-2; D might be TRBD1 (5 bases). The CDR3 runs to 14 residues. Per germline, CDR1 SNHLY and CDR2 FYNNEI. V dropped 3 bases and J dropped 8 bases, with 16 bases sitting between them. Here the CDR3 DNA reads TGTGCCAGCAGTGAGACACAGGTGTACGGGGGCTACACCTTC. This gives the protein CASSETQVYGGYTF.

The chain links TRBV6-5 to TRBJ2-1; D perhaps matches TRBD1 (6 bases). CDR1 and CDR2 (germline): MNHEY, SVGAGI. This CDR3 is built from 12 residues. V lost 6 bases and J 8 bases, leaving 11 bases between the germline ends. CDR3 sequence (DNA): TGTGCCAGCAGCCACAGGGACCATGAGCAGTTCTTC. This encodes CASSHRDHEQFF.

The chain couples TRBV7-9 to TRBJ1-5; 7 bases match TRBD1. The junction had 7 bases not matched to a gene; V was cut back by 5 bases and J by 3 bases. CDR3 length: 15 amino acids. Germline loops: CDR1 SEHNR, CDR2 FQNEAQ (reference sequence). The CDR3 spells CASSQTGSYNQPQHF. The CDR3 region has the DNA TGTGCCAGCAGCCAGACAGGGTCCTACAATCAGCCCCAGCATTTT.

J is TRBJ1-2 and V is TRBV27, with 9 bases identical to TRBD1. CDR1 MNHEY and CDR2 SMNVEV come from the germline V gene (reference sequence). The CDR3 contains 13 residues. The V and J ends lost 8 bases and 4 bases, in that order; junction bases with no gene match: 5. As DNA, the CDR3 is TGTGCCAGCCGGACAGGGGCCGCCTATGGCTACACCTTC. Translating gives CASRTGAAYGYTF.

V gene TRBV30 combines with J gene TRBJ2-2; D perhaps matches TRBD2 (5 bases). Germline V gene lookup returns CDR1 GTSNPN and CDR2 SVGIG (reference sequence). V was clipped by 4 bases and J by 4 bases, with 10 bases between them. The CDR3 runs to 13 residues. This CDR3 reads CAWNRGSTGELFF. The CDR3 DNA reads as TGTGCCTGGAATCGGGGAAGCACCGGGGAGCTGTTTTTT.

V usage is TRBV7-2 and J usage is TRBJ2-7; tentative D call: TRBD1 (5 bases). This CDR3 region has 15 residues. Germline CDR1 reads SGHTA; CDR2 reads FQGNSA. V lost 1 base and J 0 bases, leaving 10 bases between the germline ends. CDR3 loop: CASSLVTESSYEQYF. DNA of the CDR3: TGTGCCAGCAGCTTAGTGACAGAGAGCTCCTACGAGCAGTACTTC.

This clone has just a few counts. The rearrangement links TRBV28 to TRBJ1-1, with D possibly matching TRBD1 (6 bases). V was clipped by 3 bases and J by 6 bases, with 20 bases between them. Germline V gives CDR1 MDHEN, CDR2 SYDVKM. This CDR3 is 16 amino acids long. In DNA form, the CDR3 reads TGTGCCAGCAGTTTTCCCCCCGGGACAAGGAGCGCTGAAGCTTTCTTT. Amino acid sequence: CASSFPPGTRSAEAFF. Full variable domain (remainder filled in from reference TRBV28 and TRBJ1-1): DVKVTQSSRYLVKRTGEKVFLECVQDMDHENMFWYRQDPGLGLRLIYFSYDVKMKEKGDIPEGYSVSREKKERFSLILESASTNQTSMYLCASSFPPGTRSAEAFFGQGTRLTVV.

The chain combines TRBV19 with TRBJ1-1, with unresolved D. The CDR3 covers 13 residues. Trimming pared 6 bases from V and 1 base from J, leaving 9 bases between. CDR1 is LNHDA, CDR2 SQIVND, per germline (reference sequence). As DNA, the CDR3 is TGTGCCAGTAGCCCTGGCCCGAACACTGAAGCTTTCTTT. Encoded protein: CASSPGPNTEAFF.

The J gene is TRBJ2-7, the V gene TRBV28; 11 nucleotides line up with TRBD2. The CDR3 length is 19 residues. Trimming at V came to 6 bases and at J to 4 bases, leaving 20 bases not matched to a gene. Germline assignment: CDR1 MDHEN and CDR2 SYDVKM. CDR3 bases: TGTGCCAGCAGACGATTAGGCACTATCACCGGGACTAGCGGATACGAGCAGTACTTC. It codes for CASRRLGTITGTSGYEQYF.

CDR3 sequence reads: CASSVDRNSPQMNTEAFF. The DNA for the CDR3 is TGTGCCAGCAGCGTCGACAGAAATTCCCCCCAGATGAACACTGAAGCTTTCTTT. V gene TRBV7-6 combines with J gene TRBJ1-1, with D possibly TRBD1 on 5 matching bases. The CDR3 is 18 amino acids. Germline CDR1 is SGHVS and CDR2 is FNYEAQ. The germline V and J ends were trimmed by 5 bases and 0 bases, with 22 bases remaining between them.